The 18 T cell receptor beta chains below come from one sample, sequenced in a study of OX40 agonist ivuxolimab in advanced cancers. Profiled with immunoSEQ multiplex PCR; TCRdb holds only in-frame clones, not every one. The sample lists fewer than 25,000 clones; roughly four fifths were seen once. The sequencing used CD4+ or CD8+ T cells sorted from blood, collected in a trial of the OX40 agonist ivuxolimab. The receptors here all came from an adult with an advanced solid tumor such as melanoma, head and neck, liver or kidney cancer.

The CDR3 spells CASTDYAGRQNGYTF. Written as DNA, the CDR3 is TGTGCCAGCACCGACTACGCCGGGCGACAAAATGGCTACACCTTC. The chain uses TRBV27 and TRBJ1-2; D gene uncertain. The CDR3 consists of 15 residues. V was cut by 7 bases and J by 6 bases, with 21 bases left in between. Germline V gene data show CDR1 as MNHEY and CDR2 as SMNVEV (reference sequence).

The rearrangement links TRBV28 to TRBJ2-7; D not certain. The germline gives CDR1 MDHEN, CDR2 SYDVKM. The CDR3 totals 11 residues. V was cut by 1 base and J by 3 bases, with 1 base left in between. The CDR3 sequence is CASSLFYEQYF. CDR3 DNA sequence: TGTGCCAGCAGTTTATTCTACGAGCAGTACTTC.

This chain connects TRBV28 to TRBJ1-5; 7 nucleotides match TRBD1. Germline loops: CDR1 MDHEN, CDR2 SYDVKM. V shed 7 bases and J 1 base; nucleotides not matched to a gene: 7. The length of the CDR3 is 15 residues. The CDR3 bases are TGTGCCAGCACCCTGGGAGGGGGCAGCAATCAGCCCCAGCATTTT. As protein: CASTLGGGSNQPQHF.

This chain joins TRBV7-6 and TRBJ1-6; tentative D call: TRBD1 (5 bases). CDR3 length equals 12 residues. Trimming cost V 4 bases and J 14 bases, with 12 bases left between them. Germline V lookup: CDR1 SGHVS, CDR2 FNYEAQ. CDR3: CASSSSGSTLHF. In DNA form, the CDR3 reads TGTGCCAGCAGCTCCTCAGGGAGCACCCTCCACTTT.

By sample fraction, this clone is medium-sized. J is TRBJ2-1 and V is TRBV5-4; no reliable D call. The CDR3 sequence is 13 residues long. Germline lookup yields CDR1 SGHNT and CDR2 YYREEE (reference sequence). V was pared by 0 bases and J by 5 bases, with 6 bases between. CDR3 amino acids: CASSLAADNEQFF. The CDR3 coding sequence is TGTGCCAGCAGCTTGGCCGCGGACAATGAGCAGTTCTTC.

The J gene is TRBJ2-7, the V gene TRBV6-6, with 7 bases aligning to TRBD1. V was clipped by 6 bases and J by 4 bases; unmatched bases: 9. The CDR3 length is 14 residues. CDR1 MNHNY and CDR2 SVGAGI come from the germline V gene (reference sequence). Here the CDR3 reads CASSQPWDSYEQYF. The CDR3 nucleotides are TGTGCCAGCAGCCAACCCTGGGACAGTTACGAGCAGTACTTC.

V and J are TRBV19 and TRBJ2-2; D gene uncertain. The V and J ends lost 5 bases and 3 bases respectively, with 13 bases between them. The CDR3 is 15 amino acids. Germline V gene lookup returns CDR1 LNHDA and CDR2 SQIVND (reference sequence). This CDR3 is CASSPYPEDTGELFF. Written as DNA, the CDR3 is TGTGCCAGTAGTCCCTATCCCGAGGACACCGGGGAGCTGTTTTTT.

This clone was observed a few times. The chain carries TRBV30 and TRBJ1-6, with TRBD1 as a possible D gene (5 bases). Between the trimmed V and J ends, which lost 1 base and 7 bases, there was a span of 17 bases. CDR3 length: 16 residues. Germline V CDR1 and CDR2: GTSNPN, SVGIG (reference sequence). The CDR3 loop reads CAWSAYPQGSNSPLHF. The CDR3 coding sequence is TGTGCCTGGAGTGCCTACCCCCAGGGAAGCAATTCACCCCTCCACTTT. The full variable domain, in which reference TRBV30 and TRBJ1-6 provide the parts outside the CDR3, is SQTIHQWPATLVQPVGSPLSLECTVEGTSNPNLYWYRQAAGRGLQLLFYSVGIGQISSEVPQNLSASRPQDRQFILSSKKLLLSDSGFYLCAWSAYPQGSNSPLHFGNGTRLTVT.

The gene calls are TRBV27 and TRBJ2-7; 8 bases match TRBD1. Germline loops: CDR1 MNHEY, CDR2 SMNVEV (reference sequence). This CDR3 has 16 amino acids. V gave up 5 bases and J gave up 1 base; unmatched junction bases: 10. The CDR3 sequence: CASSVLWTGRSYEQYF. DNA for the CDR3: TGTGCCAGCAGTGTTCTATGGACAGGGCGATCCTACGAGCAGTACTTC.

This clone was seen just once. The chain uses TRBV19 and TRBJ1-5; D perhaps matches TRBD1 (5 bases). The V end was cut by 5 bases, the J end by 3 bases, with 14 bases between. CDR3 length: 15 residues. Germline CDR1 is LNHDA and CDR2 is SQIVND (reference sequence). CDR3 loop: CASSVSSGLNQPQHF. DNA for the CDR3: TGTGCCAGTAGTGTTTCCTCGGGGCTCAATCAGCCCCAGCATTTT.

The genes are TRBV28 and TRBJ2-1; 7 bases are a match to TRBD1. The V segment lost 3 bases and the J segment 8 bases; nucleotides outside the gene matches: 7. In germline, CDR1 is MDHEN, CDR2 SYDVKM. The CDR3 sequence is 14 residues long. CDR3 nucleotides: TGTGCCAGCAGTTTCAGTCTCACAGGGGATGAGCAGTTCTTC. Its translation: CASSFSLTGDEQFF.

The rearrangement joins TRBV28 to TRBJ2-3; D unresolved. V was clipped by 2 bases and J by 0 bases, with 6 bases between them. This CDR3 is built from 14 residues. Germline V gene data show CDR1 as MDHEN and CDR2 as SYDVKM. The DNA for the CDR3 is TGTGCCAGCAGTTTAACGGTGAGCACAGATACGCAGTATTTT. It yields the protein CASSLTVSTDTQYF. The entire variable domain, with the rest obtained from reference TRBV28 and TRBJ2-3, is as follows: DVKVTQSSRYLVKRTGEKVFLECVQDMDHENMFWYRQDPGLGLRLIYFSYDVKMKEKGDIPEGYSVSREKKERFSLILESASTNQTSMYLCASSLTVSTDTQYFGPGTRLTVL.

The rearrangement joins TRBV27 to TRBJ1-5, with 7 positions matching TRBD1. J was trimmed by 6 bases and V by 2 bases; bases with no gene match: 4. CDR1 MNHEY and CDR2 SMNVEV come from the germline V gene (reference sequence). This CDR3 region has 14 residues. The CDR3 nucleotides read TGTGCCAGCAGTTTACAGGGGGACGGTCAGCCCCAGCATTTT. Its protein is CASSLQGDGQPQHF.

V and J are TRBV5-5 and TRBJ2-3; weak D call: TRBD2 (6 bases). The CDR3 totals 15 residues. With 3 bases removed from V and 1 base from J, the gap between germline ends came to 12 bases. Germline values: CDR1 SGHKS, CDR2 YYEKEE (reference sequence). CDR3 amino acids: CASSSWGVRTDTQYF. The CDR3 DNA follows: TGTGCCAGCAGCTCCTGGGGGGTCCGCACAGATACGCAGTATTTT.

On this clone: This sequence is one base from a far larger clone and is likely a read error. The same CDR3 can be traced to other DNA sequences in this sample. The rearrangement links TRBV5-1 to TRBJ2-3; D call uncertain. The CDR3 is made up of 12 amino acids. The ends were cut back, 3 bases at V and 7 bases at J, with 9 bases in the middle. From germline, CDR1 is SGHRS and CDR2 YFSETQ. This CDR3 is CASSSWDNTQYF. The CDR3 DNA reads TGCGCCAGCAGCTCGTGGGATAATACGCAGTATTTT.

The chain joins TRBV29-1 to TRBJ1-4; 9 bases are shared with TRBD1. The CDR3 extends over 17 amino acids. V shed 1 base and J 8 bases; nucleotides not matched to a gene: 14. From germline, CDR1 is SQVTM and CDR2 ANQGSEA. The CDR3 loop is CSVEGWDRAVRGEKLFF. CDR3 sequence (DNA): TGCAGCGTTGAAGGATGGGACAGGGCAGTAAGGGGAGAAAAACTGTTTTTT. The whole variable domain, remainder taken from reference TRBV29-1 and TRBJ1-4, is SAVISQKPSRDICQRGTSLTIQCQVDSQVTMMFWYRQQPGQSLTLIATANQGSEATYESGFVIDKFPISRPNLTFSTLTVSNMSPEDSSIYLCSVEGWDRAVRGEKLFFGSGTQLSVL.

This clone was detected once. The CDR3: CASSPPLAGPSYEQYF. CDR3 sequence (DNA): TGTGCCAGCTCACCACCGTTAGCAGGCCCCTCCTACGAGCAGTACTTC. V and J are TRBV18 and TRBJ2-7, with D unclear. Between the trimmed V and J ends, which lost 0 bases and 0 bases, there was a span of 12 bases. The CDR3 spans 16 residues. Germline V gene data show CDR1 as KGHSH and CDR2 as LQKENI.

The V call is TRBV6-1, the J call TRBJ2-7; 9 bases line up with TRBD1. CDR1 is MNHNS and CDR2 is SASEGT in the germline V gene. This CDR3 comprises 13 residues. V lost 6 bases and J lost 2; bases outside the gene matches: 2. Written as DNA, the CDR3 is TGTGCCAGCAGCGGGACAGGGCCCTACGAGCAGTACTTC. Translated, it gives CASSGTGPYEQYF.